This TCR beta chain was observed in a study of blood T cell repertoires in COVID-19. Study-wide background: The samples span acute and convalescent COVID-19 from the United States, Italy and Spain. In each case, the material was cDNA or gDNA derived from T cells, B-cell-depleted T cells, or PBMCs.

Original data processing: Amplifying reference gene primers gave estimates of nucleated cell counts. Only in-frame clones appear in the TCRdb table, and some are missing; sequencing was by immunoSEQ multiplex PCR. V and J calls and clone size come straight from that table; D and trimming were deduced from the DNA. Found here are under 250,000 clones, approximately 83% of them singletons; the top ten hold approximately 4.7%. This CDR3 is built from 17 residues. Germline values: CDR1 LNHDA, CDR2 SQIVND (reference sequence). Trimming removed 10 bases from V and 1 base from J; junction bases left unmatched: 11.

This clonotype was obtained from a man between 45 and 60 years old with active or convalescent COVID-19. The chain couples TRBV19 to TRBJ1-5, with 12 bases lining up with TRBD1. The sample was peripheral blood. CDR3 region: CATQAGTGGASNQPQHF. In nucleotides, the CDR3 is TGTGCCACCCAGGCGGGGACAGGGGGCGCGAGCAATCAGCCCCAGCATTTT. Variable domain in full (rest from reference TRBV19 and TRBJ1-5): DGGITQSPKYLFRKEGQNVTLSCEQNLNHDAMYWYRQDPGQGLRLIYYSQIVNDFQKGDIAEGYSVSREKKESFPLTVTSAQKNPTAFYLCATQAGTGGASNQPQHFGDGTRLSIL.